This TCR beta chain comes out of a study of cytomegalovirus exposure and HLA in healthy donors. PCR primers comprised 60 Vbeta and 13 Jbeta primers. Profiled with immunoSEQ multiplex PCR; TCRdb holds only in-frame clones, not every one. The profile shows under 200,000 clones, approximately 70% of them singletons. Healthy bone marrow donors made up the donors. As concerns this clone: Different DNA sequences within this sample yield the same CDR3.

Material for sequencing was PBMCs. The source of this sequence is a woman in her twenties or thirties in good health and CMV-seronegative.

In DNA, the CDR3 is TGTGCCAGCAGTGGAGGGCCCGGTGGCTATGGCTACACCTTC. The encoded protein is CASSGGPGGYGYTF. V is TRBV6-1 and J is TRBJ1-2; D unresolved. The ends were cut back, 4 bases at V and 4 bases at J, with 13 bases in the middle. The germline gives CDR1 MNHNS, CDR2 SASEGT. The CDR3 is 14 amino acids.